This is a list of T cell receptor beta chains from one sample in a study of T-cell reconstitution after alpha-beta-depleted transplantation in children. From the PCR reads, TCRdb called clonotypes with MiXCR, one entry per CDR3 protein. The sample lists approximately 99,000 distinct CDR3 sequences, 5% to 7% occurring once. This sample comprised PBMCs, mostly from graft donor cells, obtained 360 days after TCRalphabeta/CD19-depleted stem cell transplant. Receptor source: a male patient between 2 and 10 years old who had a stem cell transplant for acute lymphoblastic leukemia, so the T cells may come from the graft donor. The CDR3 runs from the conserved cysteine through the conserved F or W. The order of the fields is clone size, J gene, D gene, V gene, CDR3 protein, CDR3 DNA. D genes are given only for firm matches. Some rows mark clone size as missing; the rest say once, few, many or name a class of expanded clone.

many TRBJ2-7 TRBD1 TRBV20-1 CSVDRAYEQYF TGCAGTGTGGACAGGGCCTACGAGCAGTACTTC
many TRBJ2-7 TRBD2 TRBV28 CASSPTSGDFYEQYF TGTGCCAGCAGTCCGACTAGCGGGGACTTCTACGAGCAGTACTTC
medium-sized TRBJ1-2 . TRBV7-2 CASSLVGPYGYTF TGTGCCAGCAGCTTAGTAGGCCCTTATGGCTACACCTTC
many TRBJ1-5 . TRBV7-2 CASSLYSVLNNQPQHF TGTGCCAGCAGCTTATACTCGGTCCTCAACAATCAGCCCCAGCATTTT
. TRBJ2-7 TRBD2 TRBV28 CASTPRASGTYEQYF TGTGCCAGCACCCCTCGGGCTAGCGGGACCTACGAGCAGTACTTC
few TRBJ2-7 . TRBV6-2/TRBV6-3 CASSYSEPEQYF TGTGCCAGCAGTTATTCTGAGCCCGAGCAGTACTTC
few TRBJ2-7 TRBD2 TRBV6-1 CASSTREGSYEQYF TGTGCCAGCAGTACGCGGGAGGGCTCATACGAGCAGTACTTC
many TRBJ2-7 . TRBV5-5 CASSLSGAAGYEQYF TGTGCCAGCAGCTTGTCCGGGGCCGCAGGCTACGAGCAGTACTTC
. TRBJ1-1 . TRBV20-1 CSARDQGQVNTEAFF TGCAGTGCTAGAGATCAAGGGCAAGTGAACACTGAAGCTTTCTTT
many TRBJ1-1 . TRBV3-1 CASSRGINTEAFF TGTGCCAGCAGCAGGGGCATAAACACTGAAGCTTTCTTT
many TRBJ2-1 TRBD2 TRBV20-1 CSARDRLAGGQEQFF TGCAGTGCTAGAGATCGACTAGCGGGAGGGCAAGAGCAGTTCTTC
. TRBJ2-5 . TRBV27 CASSLRSVQETQYF TGTGCCAGCAGTTTAAGGTCGGTCCAAGAGACCCAGTACTTC
few TRBJ2-1 TRBD1 TRBV24-1 CATSDLDRGGSNEQFF TGTGCCACCAGTGACCTGGACAGGGGGGGCAGCAATGAGCAGTTCTTC
many TRBJ2-1 . TRBV9 CASSLERNEQFF TGTGCCAGCAGCTTGGAGAGAAATGAGCAGTTCTTC
many TRBJ2-7 . TRBV9 CASSGSGRMPYEQYF TGTGCCAGCAGCGGGAGTGGGAGAATGCCCTACGAGCAGTACTTC
many TRBJ2-1 . TRBV7-2 CASSFPVGRGSDTSYNEQFF TGTGCCAGCAGCTTCCCCGTGGGGCGCGGGTCAGACACCTCCTACAATGAGCAGTTCTTC
many TRBJ2-6 . TRBV10-3 CAIRTSIPPVLPGANVLTF TGTGCCATCAGGACAAGTATCCCACCCGTTTTACCTGGGGCCAACGTCCTGACTTTC
. TRBJ2-1 . TRBV2 CASSPDFF TGTGCCAGCAGCCCTGACTTCTTC
many TRBJ2-1 . TRBV6-2/TRBV6-3 CASSPTGSRAAEQFF TGTGCCAGCAGTCCGACCGGTAGCAGGGCGGCAGAGCAGTTCTTC
. TRBJ2-3 TRBD1 TRBV9 CASSVQGADDTQYF TGTGCCAGCAGCGTGCAGGGGGCCGACGATACGCAGTATTTT
few TRBJ1-4 . TRBV27 CASSLGGRRQAEKLFF TGTGCCAGCAGTTTAGGGGGGCGCAGACAGGCAGAAAAACTGTTTTTT
. TRBJ2-5 TRBD2 TRBV20-1 CSAWASGRSETLYF TGCAGTGCCTGGGCTAGCGGGAGGTCGGAGACCCTGTACTTC
. TRBJ1-2 . TRBV4-3 CASSQGRLDGYTF TGCGCCAGCAGCCAAGGAAGACTCGATGGCTACACCTTC
many TRBJ2-7 . TRBV6-1 CASSEDPTGNYEQYF TGTGCCAGCAGTGAAGACCCTACGGGGAACTACGAGCAGTACTTC
. TRBJ2-1 . TRBV4-2 CASSQGPNEQFF TGTGCCAGCAGCCAAGGTCCCAATGAGCAGTTCTTC
few TRBJ2-2 . TRBV25-1 CASRGVSGTGELFF TGTGCCAGCCGTGGTGTATCGGGCACCGGGGAGCTGTTTTTT
. TRBJ1-1 . TRBV20-1 CSAGTPNTEAFF TGCAGTGCCGGGACCCCCAACACTGAAGCTTTCTTT
few TRBJ1-1 . TRBV20-1 CSARAPGTNTEAFF TGCAGTGCTAGAGCCCCAGGGACGAACACTGAAGCTTTCTTT
many TRBJ2-6 TRBD1 TRBV11-1 CASSWTGTGESGANVLTF TGTGCCAGCAGCTGGACCGGGACAGGGGAATCTGGGGCCAACGTCCTGACTTTC